The source of this T cell receptor (beta chain) is a study of cytomegalovirus exposure and HLA in healthy donors. Comment on this clone: Its specificity is unknown.

The germline CDR1 and CDR2 sequences are MGHRA and YSYEKL. The V end lost 5 bases, the J end lost 1 base, and 11 bases lay between the germline ends. This CDR3 comprises 14 residues. The study ran its PCR with 60 Vbeta and 13 Jbeta primers. Some clones are missing from TCRdb's copy, which holds only in-frame ones; the method was immunoSEQ multiplex PCR. The sample has roughly 120,000 clones, just under 70% seen once. Notes on the study in general: Published work reported that the classifier diagnosed cytomegalovirus status with high specificity and sensitivity. The authors excluded some V segments, including TRBV6-2 and TRBV6-3, as indistinguishable.

The donors gave bone marrow, and they were healthy. In nominal health when sampled, donors likely had unrecorded immune exposures nonetheless. The genes are TRBV4-1 and TRBJ1-2; D not resolved. The TCR comes from a woman between 70 and 85 years old in good health and CMV-seropositive. The specimen sequenced was PBMCs. The CDR3: CASSYQYNNYGYTF. In DNA, the CDR3 is TGCGCCAGCAGCTACCAGTACAATAACTATGGCTACACCTTC.